This TCR beta chain was recovered during a study of shared clonotypes between healthy human individuals. Some clones are missing from TCRdb's copy, which holds only in-frame ones; the method was immunoSEQ multiplex PCR. This table holds some 500,000 clones, 90% to 96% found once. Germline V gene data show CDR1 as SGHRS and CDR2 as YFSETQ. The CDR3 extends over 17 amino acids. The J segment lost 9 bases and the V segment lost 0 bases, leaving 10 bases of the junction unmatched. Sequenced material: naive CD4+ T cells sorted from blood. Subset: CD45RA+ positively selected. The J gene is TRBJ2-4, the V gene TRBV5-1; 12 nucleotides agree with TRBD2. This clonotype was obtained from a woman in her 30s in good health. The CDR3 coding sequence is TGCGCCAGCAGCTTGGAGGTGACTAGCGGGAGTAGGGGCATTCAGTACTTC. It specifies CASSLEVTSGSRGIQYF.